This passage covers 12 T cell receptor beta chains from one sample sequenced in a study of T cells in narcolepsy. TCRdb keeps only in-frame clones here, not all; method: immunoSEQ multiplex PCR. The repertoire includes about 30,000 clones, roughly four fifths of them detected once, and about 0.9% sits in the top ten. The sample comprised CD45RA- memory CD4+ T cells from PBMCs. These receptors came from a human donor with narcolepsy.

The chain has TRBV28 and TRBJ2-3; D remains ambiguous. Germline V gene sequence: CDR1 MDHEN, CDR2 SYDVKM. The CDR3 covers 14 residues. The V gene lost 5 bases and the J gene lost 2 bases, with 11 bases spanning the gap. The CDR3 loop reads CASSPSGNTDTQYF. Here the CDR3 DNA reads TGTGCCAGCAGTCCATCAGGTAACACAGATACGCAGTATTTT.

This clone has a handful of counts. The CDR3: CASELDRATGELFF. CDR3 in DNA: TGTGCTAGTGAGCTGGACAGGGCCACCGGGGAGCTGTTTTTT. The rearrangement links TRBV12-5 to TRBJ2-2; TRBD1 agrees at 8 bases. CDR3 length: 14 amino acids. The V segment lost 7 bases and the J segment 4 bases; nucleotides outside the gene matches: 5. Germline V CDR1 and CDR2: LGHNT, FRNRAP.

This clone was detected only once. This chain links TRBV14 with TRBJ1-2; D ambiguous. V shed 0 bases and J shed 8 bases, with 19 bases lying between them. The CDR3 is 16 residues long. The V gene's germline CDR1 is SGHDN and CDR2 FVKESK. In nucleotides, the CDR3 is TGTGCCAGCAGCCAAGATTGGGCAGCCCCGCTTCGCGGCTACACCTTC. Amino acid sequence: CASSQDWAAPLRGYTF.

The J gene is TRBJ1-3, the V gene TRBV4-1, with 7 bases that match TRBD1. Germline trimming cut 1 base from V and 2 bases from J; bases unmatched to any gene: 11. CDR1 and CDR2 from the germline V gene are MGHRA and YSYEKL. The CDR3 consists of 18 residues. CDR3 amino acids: CASSQGGRGKSTGNTIYF. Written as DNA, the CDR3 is TGCGCCAGCAGCCAAGGGGGCAGGGGGAAATCAACTGGAAACACCATATATTTT.

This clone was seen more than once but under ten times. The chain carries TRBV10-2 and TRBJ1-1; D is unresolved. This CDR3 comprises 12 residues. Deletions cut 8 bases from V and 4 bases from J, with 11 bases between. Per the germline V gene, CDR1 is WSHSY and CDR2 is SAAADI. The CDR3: CASAPWGTEAFF. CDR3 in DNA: TGCGCCAGCGCCCCTTGGGGCACTGAAGCTTTCTTT.

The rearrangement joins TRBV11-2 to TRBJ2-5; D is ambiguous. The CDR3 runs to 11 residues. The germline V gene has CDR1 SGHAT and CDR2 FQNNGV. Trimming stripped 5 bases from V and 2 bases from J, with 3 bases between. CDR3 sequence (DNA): TGTGCCAGCAGCCTTCAAGAGACCCAGTACTTC. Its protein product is CASSLQETQYF.

The CDR3 coding sequence is TGTGCCACCGCCGCCGCACCGTTGGAGACCCAGTACTTC. Translation gives CATAAAPLETQYF. V gene TRBV7-3 combines with J gene TRBJ2-5; the D is unclear. Germline CDR1 reads SGHTA; CDR2 reads FQGTGA. Trimming took 10 bases from V and 5 from J, leaving 17 bases between them. CDR3 length: 13 residues.

The CDR3, as DNA: TGTGCCAGCATCCCACGGGGGCGCTATGAGCAGTTCTTC. Its translation: CASIPRGRYEQFF. The rearrangement links TRBV7-2 to TRBJ2-1; D could derive from TRBD1 or TRBD2 (6 bases each). The V end was cut by 7 bases, the J end by 8 bases, with 15 bases between. Per germline, CDR1 SGHTA and CDR2 FQGNSA. CDR3 length: 13 residues. Full variable domain (outside the CDR3, taken from reference TRBV7-2 and TRBJ2-1): GAGVSQSPSNKVTEKGKDVELRCDPISGHTALYWYRQSLGQGLEFLIYFQGNSAPDKSGLPSDRFSAERTGGSVSTLTIQRTQQEDSAVYLCASIPRGRYEQFFGPGTRLTVL.

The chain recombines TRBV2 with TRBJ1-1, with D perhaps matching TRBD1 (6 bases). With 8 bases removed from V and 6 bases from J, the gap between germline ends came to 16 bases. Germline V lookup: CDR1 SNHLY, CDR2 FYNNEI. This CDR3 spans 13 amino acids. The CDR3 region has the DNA TGTGCCAGCCTTAAAGGGGGGCGGCCTGAAGCTTTCTTT. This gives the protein CASLKGGRPEAFF.

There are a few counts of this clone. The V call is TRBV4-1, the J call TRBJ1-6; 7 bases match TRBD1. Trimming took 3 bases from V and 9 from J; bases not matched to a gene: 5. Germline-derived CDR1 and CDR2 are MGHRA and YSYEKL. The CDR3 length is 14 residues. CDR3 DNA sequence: TGCGCCAGCAGCCAGACAGGGTTAGCTTCACCCCTCCACTTT. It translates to CASSQTGLASPLHF.

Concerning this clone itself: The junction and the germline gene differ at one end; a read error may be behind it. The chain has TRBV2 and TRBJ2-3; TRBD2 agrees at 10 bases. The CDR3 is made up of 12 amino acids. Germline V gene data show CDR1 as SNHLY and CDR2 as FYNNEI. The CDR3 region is CASSGGLAPDSF. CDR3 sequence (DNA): TGTGCCAGCAGTGGGGGACTAGCGCCAGACTCGTTT.

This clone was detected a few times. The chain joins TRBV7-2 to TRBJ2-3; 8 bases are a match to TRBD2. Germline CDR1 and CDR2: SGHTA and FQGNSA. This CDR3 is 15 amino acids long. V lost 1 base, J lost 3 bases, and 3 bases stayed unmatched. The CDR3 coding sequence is TGTGCCAGCAGCTTAGGGGCGGGGGGAACAGATACGCAGTATTTT. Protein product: CASSLGAGGTDTQYF.